The 18 T cell receptor beta chains below come from one sample, sequenced in a study of CD4 and CD8 cells across lung adenocarcinoma regions. TCRdb redid the calling of the PCR reads with MiXCR, one entry per CDR3 protein. Among 22,000 or so distinct CDR3 sequences listed, around half were seen once. The material sequenced was CD8+ T cells from the center of a lung tumor. All receptors come from a female donor with lung adenocarcinoma. The CD4 and CD8 labels of this study may be unreliable.

The rearrangement links TRBV6-1 to TRBJ2-7, with 10 bases aligning to TRBD2. The junction had 4 bases not matched to a gene; V was cut back by 5 bases and J by 0 bases. The length of the CDR3 is 15 residues. CDR1 is MNHNS, CDR2 SASEGT, per germline. Here the CDR3 DNA reads TGTGCCAGCAGTACCGGGACTAGCGTCTCCTACGAGCAGTACTTC. Translation: CASSTGTSVSYEQYF.

V gene TRBV25-1 combines with J gene TRBJ2-5, with D maybe TRBD2 (7 bases). Germline-derived CDR1 and CDR2 are MGHDK and SYGVNS. This CDR3 has 15 residues. CDR3 region: CGAGEGGGGQETQYF. Here the CDR3 DNA reads TGTGGCGCGGGTGAAGGGGGGGGTGGCCAAGAGACCCAGTACTTC.

As for this clonotype: The junction does not match germline at one end; this may be a read error. This chain joins TRBV27 and TRBJ2-4, with a tentative D call TRBD2 (6 bases). The V gene's germline CDR1 is MNHEY and CDR2 SMNVEV (reference sequence). This CDR3 is 13 amino acids long. CDR3 loop: CASGLCAKNMQYF. CDR3 DNA: TGTGCCTCGGGACTGTGCGCCAAAAACATGCAGTACTTC.

The J gene is TRBJ2-1, the V gene TRBV5-1; 8 bases are shared with TRBD1. The DNA end lines up better with TRBJ2-5; the J call may be wrong. CDR3 length equals 14 residues. The germline CDR1 and CDR2 sequences are SGHRS and YFSETQ. CDR3 residues: CASSFGQGGETQYF. The CDR3 coding sequence is TGCGCCAGCAGCTTCGGACAGGGTGGAGAGACCCAGTACTTC.

This clonotype was recorded a few times. The chain uses TRBV6-1 and TRBJ2-3, with TRBD2 identical over 13 bases. From germline, CDR1 is MNHNS and CDR2 SASEGT. The CDR3 has 19 amino acids. Trimming took 7 bases from V and 0 from J; bases not matched to a gene: 13. CDR3 loop: CASTSAGLAGITSTDTQYF. The CDR3 DNA reads as TGTGCCAGCACCTCCGCGGGACTAGCGGGGATAACTAGCACAGATACGCAGTATTTT.

This chain joins TRBV6-1 and TRBJ2-1, with 9 bases that match TRBD2. V shed 7 bases, J shed 5 bases, and the junction held 9 bases outside the gene matches. This CDR3 region has 15 residues. Germline values: CDR1 MNHNS, CDR2 SASEGT. The DNA for the CDR3 is TGTGCCAGCACCCACCCGACTAGCGGAAACAATGAGCAGTTCTTC. This gives the protein CASTHPTSGNNEQFF.

A single count supports this clonotype. The chain couples TRBV10-1 to TRBJ2-4; TRBD2 is a possible D gene (6 bases). This CDR3 spans 13 amino acids. Trimming removed 6 bases from V and 13 bases from J, with 19 bases in between. The germline gives CDR1 WNHNN, CDR2 SYGVQD (reference sequence). This CDR3 is CASREREEDTQYF. In DNA form, the CDR3 reads TGCGCCAGCAGGGAAAGGGAGGAAGATACGCAGTACTTC.

In its sample, this clonotype is medium-sized (0.01 to 0.1%). The chain joins TRBV6-5 to TRBJ2-5; 9 bases are a match to TRBD1. The CDR3 spans 15 residues. After removal of 4 bases from V and 4 bases from J, the junction contained 7 bases not matched to a gene. Germline-derived CDR1 and CDR2 are MNHEY and SVGAGI. The CDR3 is CASSLTGTGIETQYF. The CDR3, as DNA: TGTGCCAGCAGTTTGACCGGGACAGGGATAGAGACCCAGTACTTC.

The chain uses TRBV20-1 and TRBJ2-1; D is perhaps TRBD1 (5 bases). The V end was cut by 6 bases, the J end by 0 bases, with 15 bases between. Germline-derived CDR1 and CDR2 are DFQATT and SNEGSKA (reference sequence). The CDR3 sequence is 15 residues long. The CDR3 spells CSAIRGPSSYNEQFF. The CDR3 nucleotides read TGCAGTGCGATTAGGGGTCCGAGCTCCTACAATGAGCAGTTCTTC.

This clonotype has at least ten counts. The V call is TRBV25-1, the J call TRBJ2-1; D is ambiguous. The CDR3 is 11 amino acids. V dropped 2 bases and J dropped 8 bases, with 4 bases sitting between them. Germline V lookup: CDR1 MGHDK, CDR2 SYGVNS. CDR3: CASSEGYEQFF. Written as DNA, the CDR3 is TGTGCCAGCAGTGAAGGGTATGAGCAGTTCTTC.

The rearrangement joins TRBV6-5 to TRBJ1-2; D is undetermined. Germline-derived CDR1 and CDR2 are MNHEY and SVGAGI. V was trimmed by 0 bases and J by 7 bases, leaving 9 bases between them. The length of the CDR3 is 13 residues. CDR3 nucleotide sequence: TGTGCCAGCAGTTACTCGGGTGTAGGTGGCTACACCTTC. Translated, it gives CASSYSGVGGYTF.

There are a few counts of this clonotype. The chain links TRBV18 to TRBJ2-1; TRBD2 is a possible D gene (5 bases). V lost 2 bases and J lost 0, with 8 bases in between. Germline V lookup: CDR1 KGHSH, CDR2 LQKENI. The CDR3 spans 15 residues. This CDR3 reads CASSPGAGSYNEQFF. As DNA, the CDR3 is TGTGCCAGCTCACCAGGCGCGGGCTCCTACAATGAGCAGTTCTTC.

A word on this clonotype: At one end the junction does not follow the germline gene, possibly because of a read error. The chain joins TRBV6-1 to TRBJ2-3; D tentatively reads TRBD1 or TRBD2 (5 bases each). This CDR3 has 15 amino acids. Germline assignment: CDR1 MNHNS and CDR2 SASEGT. The chain's CDR3 is CASSELRADTDIQYF. In nucleotides, the CDR3 is TGTGCCAGCAGTGAATTGCGAGCGGACACAGATATTCAGTATTTC.

By share, this clonotype counts as medium-sized. The V gene is TRBV10-1, the J gene TRBJ2-2; 7 bases are shared with TRBD2. Losses at the gene ends were 3 bases for V and 2 bases for J; bases not matched to a gene: 6. Germline CDR1 reads WNHNN; CDR2 reads SYGVQD (reference sequence). CDR3 length equals 16 residues. CDR3 region: CASSDPGLSNTGELFF. CDR3 nucleotides: TGCGCCAGCAGTGATCCGGGACTATCAAACACCGGGGAGCTGTTTTTT.

The chain carries TRBV11-2 and TRBJ2-6; the match to TRBD2 covers 8 bases. V dropped 7 bases and J dropped 3; count of bases not matched to a gene: 8. Per the germline V gene, CDR1 is SGHAT and CDR2 is FQNNGV. The CDR3 has 16 residues. As DNA, the CDR3 is TGTGCCAGCACCCCGGGGGGGGCAGATGGGGCCAACGTCCTGACTTTC. Translated: CASTPGGADGANVLTF. Full variable domain (outside the CDR3, taken from reference TRBV11-2 and TRBJ2-6): EAGVAQSPRYKIIEKRQSVAFWCNPISGHATLYWYQQILGQGPKLLIQFQNNGVVDDSQLPKDRFSAERLKGVDSTLKIQPAKLEDSAVYLCASTPGGADGANVLTFGAGSRLTVL.

By its share, this clonotype is medium-sized. This chain joins TRBV7-2 and TRBJ2-1; D perhaps matches TRBD2 (6 bases). Germline CDR1 reads SGHTA; CDR2 reads FQGNSA. The CDR3 runs 17 residues. V dropped 3 bases and J dropped 8 bases, with 23 bases sitting between them. CDR3 protein: CASSFPVRPSGGDEQFF. CDR3 in DNA: TGTGCCAGCAGCTTCCCGGTCAGGCCTTCTGGCGGGGATGAGCAGTTCTTC. The variable domain in full, completed from reference TRBV7-2 and TRBJ2-1, reads GAGVSQSPSNKVTEKGKDVELRCDPISGHTALYWYRQSLGQGLEFLIYFQGNSAPDKSGLPSDRFSAERTGGSVSTLTIQRTQQEDSAVYLCASSFPVRPSGGDEQFFGPGTRLTVL.

This clonotype was recorded at least ten times. The chain carries TRBV6-1 and TRBJ2-3; TRBD2 matches at 7 bases. The CDR3 totals 14 residues. CDR1 and CDR2 (germline): MNHNS, SASEGT. Trimming took 4 bases from V and 1 from J; bases not matched to a gene: 2. The CDR3 spells CASSGTSGTDTQYF. CDR3 nucleotide sequence: TGTGCCAGCAGTGGCACTAGCGGCACAGATACGCAGTATTTT.

This clonotype was seen more than once but under ten times. The chain has TRBV20-1 and TRBJ2-1, with TRBD2 identical over 10 bases. The CDR3 length is 18 residues. V gave up 0 bases and J gave up 6 bases; unmatched junction bases: 14. Germline CDR1 DFQATT, CDR2 SNEGSKA (reference sequence). The CDR3 DNA is TGCAGTGCTAGAGATGTTTGGCTAGCGGGAGCCGGGGGCAATGAGCAGTTCTTC. Its translation: CSARDVWLAGAGGNEQFF.